Following are 16 T cell receptor beta chains from one sample sequenced in a study of blood T cell repertoires in COVID-19. Only in-frame clones appear in the TCRdb table, and some are missing; sequencing was by immunoSEQ multiplex PCR. Altogether about 74,000 clones are present, around 78% being singletons, with the ten largest covering about 14%. Sample: peripheral blood. The receptors were gathered from a human donor in a cohort sampled during active COVID-19.

The gene calls are TRBV16 and TRBJ2-2; D call uncertain. This CDR3 contains 13 residues. V gave up 0 bases and J gave up 7 bases, with 6 bases separating them. Germline V lookup: CDR1 KGHSY, CDR2 FQNENV. The CDR3 protein is CASSQSTNGELFF. The CDR3 DNA reads TGTGCCAGCAGCCAATCAACTAACGGGGAGCTGTTTTTT.

This chain uses TRBV7-9 with TRBJ2-6; 7 bases map to TRBD2. This CDR3 is 17 amino acids long. J gave up 2 bases and V 4 bases, and 8 bases lay outside the gene matches. CDR1 and CDR2 (germline): SEHNR, FQNEAQ (reference sequence). The chain's CDR3 is CASSSLGGVAGANVLTF. The CDR3 DNA reads TGTGCCAGCAGCTCCCTTGGGGGGGTGGCTGGGGCCAACGTCCTGACTTTC.

The chain has TRBV5-5 and TRBJ2-7; 9 bases are a match to TRBD1. The germline V gene encodes CDR1 SGHKS and CDR2 YYEKEE (reference sequence). V shed 3 bases and J 7 bases; nucleotides not matched to a gene: 14. This CDR3 has 16 amino acids. In DNA form, the CDR3 reads TGTGCCAGCAGCTCCGACCCGGCGACAGGGGGAAATGAGCAGTACTTC. This encodes CASSSDPATGGNEQYF. The complete variable domain, with remaining parts taken from reference TRBV5-5 and TRBJ2-7, reads DAGVTQSPTHLIKTRGQQVTLRCSPISGHKSVSWYQQVLGQGPQFIFQYYEKEERGRGNFPDRFSARQFPNYSSELNVNALLLGDSALYLCASSSDPATGGNEQYFGPGTRLTVT.

The J gene is TRBJ1-1, the V gene TRBV11-2; D gene uncertain. Trimming took 0 bases from V and 2 from J, leaving 13 bases between them. Germline CDR1 is SGHAT and CDR2 is FQNNGV. This CDR3 spans 16 amino acids. CDR3 sequence (DNA): TGTGCCAGCAGCTTAGAATTCGGCACTAGAAACACTGAAGCTTTCTTT. Amino acids: CASSLEFGTRNTEAFF.

The rearrangement uses TRBV19 and TRBJ1-1; D is possibly TRBD1 (6 bases). The CDR3 totals 13 residues. Germline V lookup: CDR1 LNHDA, CDR2 SQIVND (reference sequence). Trimming cost V 6 bases and J 0 bases, with 8 bases left between them. CDR3 sequence reads: CASSGQLNTEAFF. As DNA, the CDR3 is TGTGCCAGTAGCGGACAGCTGAACACTGAAGCTTTCTTT.

The genes are TRBV11-1 and TRBJ2-7; the match to TRBD1 covers 8 bases. The V gene end was trimmed by 5 bases and the J gene end by 5 bases; junction bases not matched to a gene: 11. Germline V CDR1 and CDR2: SGHAT, FQDESV (reference sequence). This CDR3 comprises 15 residues. The DNA for the CDR3 is TGTGCCAGCAGCCCCCGGCGGACAGGGTCTCACGAGCAGTACTTC. This sequence encodes CASSPRRTGSHEQYF.

CDR3 protein: CASSSLSGAGNTEAFF. The CDR3 region has the DNA TGTGCCAGCAGCTCACTCTCGGGAGCAGGGAACACTGAAGCTTTCTTT. The chain links TRBV27 to TRBJ1-1; D is ambiguous. This CDR3 spans 16 amino acids. From germline, CDR1 is MNHEY and CDR2 SMNVEV (reference sequence). Trimming cost V 6 bases and J 1 base, with 18 bases left between them.

This clone has only a few counts. CDR3 bases: TGTGCCAGCAGCTCTCAGGGGGACGGAAACATTCAGTACTTC. Protein sequence: CASSSQGDGNIQYF. V usage is TRBV27 and J usage is TRBJ2-4; TRBD1 matches at 7 bases. The CDR3 consists of 14 residues. The V and J ends lost 6 bases and 6 bases, in that order; junction bases with no gene match: 8. Germline CDR1 MNHEY, CDR2 SMNVEV (reference sequence).

V is TRBV7-8 and J is TRBJ1-1; TRBD1 matches at 7 bases. J lost 4 bases, V lost 2 bases, and 4 bases had no gene match. Germline V gene lookup returns CDR1 SGHVS and CDR2 FQNEAQ. The CDR3 has 14 amino acids. This chain's CDR3 is CASSLRAGGTEAFF. The CDR3 bases are TGTGCCAGCAGCTTAAGAGCAGGGGGCACTGAAGCTTTCTTT.

This chain links TRBV5-6 with TRBJ2-1; a possible D gene is TRBD2 (7 bases). Trimming shortened V by 0 bases and J by 9 bases, and 13 bases separated the two germline ends. Germline V gene sequence: CDR1 SGHDT, CDR2 YYEEEE. CDR3 length equals 14 residues. The CDR3 coding sequence is TGTGCCAGCAGCTTGGTTGGGGGCGGGGGTGAGCAGTTCTTC. Its translation is CASSLVGGGGEQFF.

This clone was detected a few times. The CDR3, as DNA: TGTGCCAGCAGCCAATCGGGGACTTATCAGCCCCAGCATTTT. It translates to CASSQSGTYQPQHF. This chain connects TRBV16 to TRBJ1-5; maybe TRBD1 (5 bases). This CDR3 contains 14 residues. Deletions cut 0 bases from V and 5 bases from J, with 8 bases between. Germline lookup yields CDR1 KGHSY and CDR2 FQNENV. The full variable domain, its missing parts supplied by reference TRBV16 and TRBJ1-5, is GEEVAQTPKHLVRGEGQKAKLYCAPIKGHSYVFWYQQVLKNEFKFLISFQNENVFDETGMPKERFSAKCLPNSPCSLEIQATKLEDSAVYFCASSQSGTYQPQHFGDGTRLSIL.

This clone occurred many times. The chain couples TRBV5-6 to TRBJ1-2; a possible D gene is TRBD1 (5 bases). CDR1 is SGHDT, CDR2 YYEEEE, per germline. Trimming cost V 5 bases and J 5 bases, with 16 bases left between them. This CDR3 has 14 residues. CDR3 coding DNA: TGTGCCAGCAGTACGGGACTCCCGGGGTATGGCTACACCTTC. Residues: CASSTGLPGYGYTF.

This clone was detected a few times. The chain has TRBV10-1 and TRBJ2-2, with D unclear. CDR3 size: 11 residues. The V and J ends lost 5 bases and 5 bases respectively, with 3 bases between them. From germline, CDR1 is WNHNN and CDR2 SYGVQD (reference sequence). In DNA, the CDR3 is TGCGCCAGCAGTCGTACCGGGGAGCTGTTTTTT. Encoded protein: CASSRTGELFF.

J is TRBJ1-5 and V is TRBV6-4; D uncertain. This CDR3 is built from 18 residues. The V end lost 6 bases, the J end lost 4 bases, and 25 bases lay between the germline ends. Germline values: CDR1 MRHNA, CDR2 SNTAGT. CDR3 sequence reads: CASRIRGSVSWGNQPQHF. As DNA, the CDR3 is TGTGCCAGCAGGATACGCGGGAGTGTGAGTTGGGGAAATCAGCCCCAGCATTTT.

The rearrangement links TRBV5-5 to TRBJ2-7; D is possibly TRBD2 (5 bases). Germline V lookup: CDR1 SGHKS, CDR2 YYEKEE (reference sequence). The CDR3 consists of 13 residues. Between the trimmed V and J ends, which lost 3 bases and 3 bases, there was a span of 10 bases. CDR3 in amino acids: CASSSFEGYEQYF. Written as DNA, the CDR3 is TGTGCCAGCAGCTCGTTTGAGGGCTACGAGCAGTACTTC.

The chain couples TRBV11-2 to TRBJ2-7; the D gene is possibly TRBD2 (6 bases). V lost 6 bases and J 2 bases, leaving 14 bases between the germline ends. Germline CDR1 SGHAT, CDR2 FQNNGV. This CDR3 spans 14 amino acids. CDR3 sequence reads: CASSYSGSAYEQYF. The CDR3 nucleotides are TGTGCCAGCAGTTATAGCGGTTCAGCCTACGAGCAGTACTTC.